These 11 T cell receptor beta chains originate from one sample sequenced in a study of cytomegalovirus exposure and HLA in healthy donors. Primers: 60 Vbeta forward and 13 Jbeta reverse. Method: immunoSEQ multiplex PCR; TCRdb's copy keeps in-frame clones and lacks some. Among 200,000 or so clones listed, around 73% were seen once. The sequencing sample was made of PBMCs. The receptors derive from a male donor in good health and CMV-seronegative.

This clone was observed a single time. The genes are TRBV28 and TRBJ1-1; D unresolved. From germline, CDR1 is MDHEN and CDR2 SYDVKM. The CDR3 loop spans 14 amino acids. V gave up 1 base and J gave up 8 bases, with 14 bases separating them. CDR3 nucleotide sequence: TGTGCCAGCAGTTTATTGGAGGGATTATTAGAAGCTTTCTTT. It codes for CASSLLEGLLEAFF.

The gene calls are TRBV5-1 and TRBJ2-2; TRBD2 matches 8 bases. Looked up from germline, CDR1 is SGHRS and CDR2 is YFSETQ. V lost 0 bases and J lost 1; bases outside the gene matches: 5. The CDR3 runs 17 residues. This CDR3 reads CASSLVPLAGNTGELFF. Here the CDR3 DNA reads TGCGCCAGCAGCTTGGTCCCTCTAGCGGGGAACACCGGGGAGCTGTTTTTT.

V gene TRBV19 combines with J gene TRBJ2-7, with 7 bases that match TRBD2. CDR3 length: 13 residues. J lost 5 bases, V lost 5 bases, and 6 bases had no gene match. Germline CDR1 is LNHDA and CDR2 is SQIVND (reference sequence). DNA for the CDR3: TGTGCCAGTAGTCGGGCGGGAGCAGACGAGCAGTACTTC. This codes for CASSRAGADEQYF.

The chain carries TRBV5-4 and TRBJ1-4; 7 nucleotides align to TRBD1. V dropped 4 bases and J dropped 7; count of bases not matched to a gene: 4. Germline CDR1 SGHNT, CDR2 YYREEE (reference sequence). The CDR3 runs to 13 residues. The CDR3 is CASSVNRGEKLFF. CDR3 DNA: TGTGCCAGCAGCGTTAACAGGGGTGAAAAACTGTTTTTT.

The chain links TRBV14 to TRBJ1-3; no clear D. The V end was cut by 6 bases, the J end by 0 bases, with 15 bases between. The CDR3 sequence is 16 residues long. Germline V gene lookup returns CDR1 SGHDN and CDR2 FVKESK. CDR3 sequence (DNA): TGTGCCAGCAGTCCAGAGGGCAGAGACTCTGGAAACACCATATATTTT. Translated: CASSPEGRDSGNTIYF.

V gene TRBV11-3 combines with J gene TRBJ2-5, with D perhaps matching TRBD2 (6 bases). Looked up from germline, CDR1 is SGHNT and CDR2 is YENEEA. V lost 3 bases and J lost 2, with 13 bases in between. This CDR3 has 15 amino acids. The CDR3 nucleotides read TGTGCCAGCAGCTTTTGGAGCGGGCTTCAAGAGACCCAGTACTTC. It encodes CASSFWSGLQETQYF.

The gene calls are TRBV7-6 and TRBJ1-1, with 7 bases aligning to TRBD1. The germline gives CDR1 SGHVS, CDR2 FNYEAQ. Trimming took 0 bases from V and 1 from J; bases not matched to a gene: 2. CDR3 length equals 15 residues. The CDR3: CASSLAGTENTEAFF. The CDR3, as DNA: TGTGCCAGCAGCTTAGCTGGGACAGAGAACACTGAAGCTTTCTTT.

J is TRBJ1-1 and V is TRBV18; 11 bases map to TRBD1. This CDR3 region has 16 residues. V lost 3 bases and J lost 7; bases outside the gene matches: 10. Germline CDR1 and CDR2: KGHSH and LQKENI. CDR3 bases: TGTGCCAGCTCACCCGCCTTTGGACAGGGGGCGGTTGAAGCTTTCTTT. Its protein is CASSPAFGQGAVEAFF.

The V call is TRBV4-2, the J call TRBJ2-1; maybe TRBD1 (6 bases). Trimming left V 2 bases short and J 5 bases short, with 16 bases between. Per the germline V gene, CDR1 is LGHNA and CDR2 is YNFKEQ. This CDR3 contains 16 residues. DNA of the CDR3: TGTGCCAGCAGCCAATTACCAGGGGTTAGGGACAATGAGCAGTTCTTC. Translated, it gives CASSQLPGVRDNEQFF.

The CDR3: CASSYEGQETQYF. The CDR3 nucleotides read TGTGCCAGCAGTTACGAGGGCCAAGAGACCCAGTACTTC. This chain connects TRBV6-6 to TRBJ2-5, with D perhaps TRBD2 (5 bases). CDR1 and CDR2 (germline): MNHNY, SVGAGI (reference sequence). CDR3 length: 13 amino acids. V lost 2 bases and J lost 1, with 5 bases in between.

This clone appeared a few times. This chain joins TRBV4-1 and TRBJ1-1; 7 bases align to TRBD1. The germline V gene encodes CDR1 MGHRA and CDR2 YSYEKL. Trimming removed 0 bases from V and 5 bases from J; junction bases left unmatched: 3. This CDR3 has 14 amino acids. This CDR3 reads CASSQEGGLTEAFF. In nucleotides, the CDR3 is TGCGCCAGCAGCCAAGAAGGGGGCTTAACTGAAGCTTTCTTT.